These 14 T cell receptor beta chains came from one sample sequenced in a study of CD8 T cells in Susac syndrome. Reverse transcription of about 0.45 to 1 ug RNA was performed with random hexamers. TCRdb analysed the immunoSEQ multiplex PCR reads with MiXCR anew, one entry per CDR3 protein. Of some 200,000 distinct CDR3 sequences detected, about 94% appear once; the ten largest clones hold over 0.08%. The sample comprised CD4+ T cells from PBMCs. The receptors were gathered from a human donor in good health.

The chain combines TRBV18 with TRBJ2-1; 7 positions agree with TRBD2. The ends lost 3 bases at V and 3 bases at J; junction bases unmatched: 8. Germline V lookup: CDR1 KGHSH, CDR2 LQKENI. The CDR3 has 16 residues. The CDR3 nucleotides read TGTGCCAGCTCACCCCCTGGGAGGGCTAGCTACAATGAGCAGTTCTTC. Translating gives CASSPPGRASYNEQFF.

The genes are TRBV20-1 and TRBJ2-1; 12 bases line up with TRBD2. Trimming took 2 bases from V and 9 from J; bases not matched to a gene: 11. This CDR3 is 16 amino acids long. From germline, CDR1 is DFQATT and CDR2 SNEGSKA (reference sequence). CDR3 coding DNA: TGCAGTGCTAGATCCCGACTAGCGGGAGAGTTTAGTGAGCAGTTCTTC. Residues: CSARSRLAGEFSEQFF.

V usage is TRBV24-1 and J usage is TRBJ1-2; 7 bases fit TRBD1. Trimming cost V 6 bases and J 3 bases; bases outside gene matches: 6. The length of the CDR3 is 14 residues. Germline V gives CDR1 KGHDR, CDR2 SFDVKD. The CDR3 nucleotides are TGTGCCACCAGTACTACAGGGGAACACTATGGCTACACCTTC. Its translation: CATSTTGEHYGYTF.

This chain uses TRBV3-1 with TRBJ1-2, with D unresolved. V shed 2 bases and J shed 8 bases, with 15 bases lying between them. CDR3 size: 14 residues. Germline V CDR1 and CDR2: LGHDT, YNNKEL (reference sequence). This chain's CDR3 is CASSQRGSAEGYTF. DNA of the CDR3: TGTGCCAGCAGCCAACGGGGATCGGCGGAGGGCTACACCTTC.

The chain couples TRBV3-1 to TRBJ2-2, with TRBD2 matching over 7 bases. This CDR3 has 18 amino acids. V was clipped by 2 bases and J by 0 bases; unmatched bases: 9. CDR1 is LGHDT and CDR2 is YNNKEL in the germline V gene (reference sequence). CDR3 in amino acids: CASSQPGLVGPNTGELFF. CDR3 coding DNA: TGTGCCAGCAGCCAACCTGGACTAGTTGGCCCGAACACCGGGGAGCTGTTTTTT.

The chain uses TRBV29-1 and TRBJ1-2, with TRBD1 identical over 8 bases. CDR1 SQVTM and CDR2 ANQGSEA come from the germline V gene. V was clipped by 5 bases and J by 4 bases; unmatched bases: 18. The CDR3 is 17 residues long. This CDR3 reads CSVQRADRATNSYGYTF. CDR3 bases: TGCAGCGTTCAACGGGCGGACAGGGCAACTAATTCCTATGGCTACACCTTC.

V usage is TRBV29-1 and J usage is TRBJ2-3, with D tentatively TRBD2 (6 bases). Germline assignment: CDR1 SQVTM and CDR2 ANQGSEA. The germline V and J ends were trimmed by 4 bases and 0 bases, with 11 bases remaining between them. The CDR3 totals 14 residues. CDR3 sequence (DNA): TGCAGCGTTGCTGTCGGGAGTAGCACAGATACGCAGTATTTT. Translated: CSVAVGSSTDTQYF.

V is TRBV15 and J is TRBJ2-2, with 13 bases that match TRBD2. This CDR3 has 18 amino acids. V trimming: 5 bases; J trimming: 0 bases; junction bases outside the gene matches: 6. Germline CDR1 is LNHNV and CDR2 is YYDKDF (reference sequence). The CDR3 protein is CATSGGLAGAANTGELFF. In DNA form, the CDR3 reads TGTGCCACCAGCGGTGGACTAGCGGGAGCAGCGAACACCGGGGAGCTGTTTTTT.

The chain uses TRBV20-1 and TRBJ2-4, with TRBD1 identical over 8 bases. J was trimmed by 5 bases and V by 2 bases; bases with no gene match: 5. The CDR3 covers 14 residues. From germline, CDR1 is DFQATT and CDR2 SNEGSKA (reference sequence). This CDR3 is CSARPGQEENIQYF. CDR3 nucleotides: TGCAGTGCTAGACCGGGACAGGAAGAAAACATTCAGTACTTC.

The V gene is TRBV15, the J gene TRBJ1-1; D is ambiguous. Per germline, CDR1 LNHNV and CDR2 YYDKDF (reference sequence). The CDR3 is 12 residues long. Trimming removed 6 bases from V and 1 base from J, with 6 bases in between. The CDR3 is CATSRSNTEAFF. The CDR3 bases are TGTGCCACCAGTAGGTCGAACACTGAAGCTTTCTTT.

CDR3 region: CSARGSAGTGELFF. DNA of the CDR3: TGCAGCGCCCGGGGATCCGCGGGCACCGGGGAGCTGTTTTTT. The V gene is TRBV29-1, the J gene TRBJ2-2; tentatively, D is TRBD2 (5 bases). Deletions cut 7 bases from V and 4 bases from J, with 16 bases between. Germline-derived CDR1 and CDR2 are SQVTM and ANQGSEA. The CDR3 loop spans 14 amino acids.

The chain combines TRBV7-2 with TRBJ2-1; no definite D call. Trimming took 7 bases from V and 2 from J, leaving 9 bases between them. This CDR3 has 13 residues. Germline V gene sequence: CDR1 SGHTA, CDR2 FQGNSA. DNA for the CDR3: TGTGCCAGCAAATACGACACCTACAATGAGCAGTTCTTC. Translated: CASKYDTYNEQFF.

The V and J genes are TRBV6-6 and TRBJ1-2; D unresolved. CDR3 length equals 11 residues. Trimming took off 5 bases at V and 9 bases at J, with 10 bases between the two ends. Per germline, CDR1 MNHNY and CDR2 SVGAGI (reference sequence). The CDR3 coding sequence is TGTGCCAGCAGTCGAGACGGGAGCTACACCTTC. Its protein is CASSRDGSYTF.

This chain connects TRBV12-3 or TRBV12-4 to TRBJ2-7; TRBD2 matches at 14 bases. The CDR3 extends over 15 amino acids. J gave up 6 bases and V 1 base, and 2 bases lay outside the gene matches. The CDR3 here is CASSLGGLAGAEQYF. DNA for the CDR3: TGTGCCAGCAGTTTAGGGGGACTAGCGGGAGCCGAGCAGTACTTC.